This T cell receptor beta chain came from a study of CD8+ T cells in alopecia areata. Study details: Treated patients were dosed with oral tofacitinib, taking 5 to 10 mg twice daily. Tofacitinib therapy lasting 6 to 18 months was followed by 6 months off drug. The study's findings and limits: Sequencing of scalp tissue also captures the resident alphabeta T cells of normal skin. Patients showed less clear TCR sequence sharing than mice, possibly partly because of HLA diversity.

Germline-derived CDR1 and CDR2 are LNHDA and SQIVND (reference sequence). CDR3 length: 13 residues. Sequencing relied on a cDNA template that was reverse transcribed from extracted RNA. Measured with immunoSEQ multiplex PCR; TCRdb has only the in-frame clones, and not every one. The sample has 150,000 or so clones, more than 40% seen once; the top ten hold more than 6.5%. For this clone: The antigen remains unidentified. A junction end diverges from the germline sequence, so it may reflect a read error.

The sequencing input was CD4+ T cells sorted from blood. The sequence was collected from a human donor with alopecia areata. V is TRBV19 and J is TRBJ2-1, with TRBD2 matching over 15 bases. In DNA form, the CDR3 reads TGTGCCAGTAGTATGGATGGACTAGCGGGAGGGCTCTTC. It is translated as CASSMDGLAGGLF.